This entry lists 3 T cell receptor beta chains sequenced from one sample in a study of shared clonotypes between healthy human individuals. The assay was immunoSEQ multiplex PCR, and TCRdb's table has in-frame clones only and misses some. The sample shows about 2.1 million clones, roughly 95% of them seen only once. Naive CD8 cells lacked CD45RO and underwent positive selection for CCR7, leaving out terminally differentiated effector memory CD45RA+ cells. Specimen: naive CD8+ T cells from PBMCs. These TCRs come from a man aged 18-30 years in good health. Some clones in this sample may be carry-over from other donors' samples.

This chain joins TRBV29-1 and TRBJ1-2; TRBD1 matches 7 bases. The CDR3 extends over 13 amino acids. Unmatched junction bases numbered 4, after V lost 0 bases and J lost 6 bases. The germline V gene has CDR1 SQVTM and CDR2 ANQGSEA. The CDR3: CSVEDRQGNGYTF. Here the CDR3 DNA reads TGCAGCGTTGAAGATCGACAGGGTAATGGCTACACCTTC.

Points on this clone: Distinct nucleotide sequences in the sample also encode this CDR3. The chain combines TRBV27 with TRBJ1-2; the D is unclear. Germline loops: CDR1 MNHEY, CDR2 SMNVEV (reference sequence). The V end lost 0 bases, the J end lost 2 bases, and 10 bases lay between the germline ends. The CDR3 spans 15 residues. CDR3 DNA: TGTGCCAGCAGTTTATCTTGGACGGGGAACTATGGCTACACCTTC. This translates into CASSLSWTGNYGYTF.

The chain joins TRBV27 to TRBJ2-2, with TRBD1 matching 10 bases. Germline CDR1 is MNHEY and CDR2 is SMNVEV (reference sequence). J gave up 4 bases and V 2 bases, and 7 bases lay outside the gene matches. This CDR3 is 17 amino acids long. The CDR3 region is CASSLSIGTGVTGELFF. CDR3 DNA: TGTGCCAGCAGTTTAAGTATCGGGACAGGGGTCACCGGGGAGCTGTTTTTT.